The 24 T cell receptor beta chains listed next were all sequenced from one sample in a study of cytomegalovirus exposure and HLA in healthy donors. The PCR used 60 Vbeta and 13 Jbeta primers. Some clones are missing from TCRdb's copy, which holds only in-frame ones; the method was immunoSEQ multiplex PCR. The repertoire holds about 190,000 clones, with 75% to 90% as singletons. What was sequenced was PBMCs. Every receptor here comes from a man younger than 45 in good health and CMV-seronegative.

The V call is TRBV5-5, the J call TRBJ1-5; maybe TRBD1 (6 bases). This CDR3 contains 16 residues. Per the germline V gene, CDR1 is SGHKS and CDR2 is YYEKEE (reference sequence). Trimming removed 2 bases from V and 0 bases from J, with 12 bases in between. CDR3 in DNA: TGTGCCAGCAGCTTATACAGGGATAATAGCAATCAGCCCCAGCATTTT. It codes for CASSLYRDNSNQPQHF.

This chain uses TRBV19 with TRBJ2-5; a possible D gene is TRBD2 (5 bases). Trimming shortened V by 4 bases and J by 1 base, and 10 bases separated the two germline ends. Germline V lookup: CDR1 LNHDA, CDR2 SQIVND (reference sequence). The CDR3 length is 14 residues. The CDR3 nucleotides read TGTGCCAGTAGTACTACCGGGGTCCAAGAGACCCAGTACTTC. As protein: CASSTTGVQETQYF.

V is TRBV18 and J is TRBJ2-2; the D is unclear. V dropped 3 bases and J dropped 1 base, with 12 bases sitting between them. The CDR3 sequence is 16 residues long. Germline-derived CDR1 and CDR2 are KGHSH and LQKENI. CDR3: CASSPLYLVNTGELFF. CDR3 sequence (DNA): TGTGCCAGCTCACCTCTCTACCTAGTGAACACCGGGGAGCTGTTTTTT.

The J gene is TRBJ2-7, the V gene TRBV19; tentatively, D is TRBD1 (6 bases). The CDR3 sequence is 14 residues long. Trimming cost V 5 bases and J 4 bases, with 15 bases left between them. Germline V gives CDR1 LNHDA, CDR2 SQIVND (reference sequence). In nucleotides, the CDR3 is TGTGCCAGTAGTCCTGGGGGCGACGCGTACGAGCAGTACTTC. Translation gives CASSPGGDAYEQYF.

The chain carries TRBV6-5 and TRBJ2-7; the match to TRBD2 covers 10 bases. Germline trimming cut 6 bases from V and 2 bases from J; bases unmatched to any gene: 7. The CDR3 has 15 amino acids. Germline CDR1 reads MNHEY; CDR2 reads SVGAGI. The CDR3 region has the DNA TGTGCCAGCAGGCCCCTAGCGGGAGTCCCCTACGAGCAGTACTTC. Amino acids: CASRPLAGVPYEQYF.

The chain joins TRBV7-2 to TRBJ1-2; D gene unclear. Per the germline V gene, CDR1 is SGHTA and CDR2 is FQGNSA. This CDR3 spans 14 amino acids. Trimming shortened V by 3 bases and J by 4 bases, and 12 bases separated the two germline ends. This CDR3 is CASSFQESPYGYTF. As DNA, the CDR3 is TGTGCCAGCAGCTTTCAGGAATCCCCCTATGGCTACACCTTC. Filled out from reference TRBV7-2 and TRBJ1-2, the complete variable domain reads GAGVSQSPSNKVTEKGKDVELRCDPISGHTALYWYRQSLGQGLEFLIYFQGNSAPDKSGLPSDRFSAERTGGSVSTLTIQRTQQEDSAVYLCASSFQESPYGYTFGSGTRLTVV.

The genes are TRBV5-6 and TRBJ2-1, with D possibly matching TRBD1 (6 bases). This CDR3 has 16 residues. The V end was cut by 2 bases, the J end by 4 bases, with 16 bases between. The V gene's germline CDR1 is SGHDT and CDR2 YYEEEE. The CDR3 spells CASSFETGEVYNEQFF. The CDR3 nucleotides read TGTGCCAGCAGCTTTGAGACAGGTGAGGTTTACAATGAGCAGTTCTTC.

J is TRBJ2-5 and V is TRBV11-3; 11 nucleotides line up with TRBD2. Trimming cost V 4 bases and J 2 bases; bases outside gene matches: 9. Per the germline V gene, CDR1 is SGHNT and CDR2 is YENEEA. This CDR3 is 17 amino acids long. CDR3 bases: TGTGCCAGCAGCTCCCGTCTAGCGGGGGGTGCGCAAGAGACCCAGTACTTC. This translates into CASSSRLAGGAQETQYF.

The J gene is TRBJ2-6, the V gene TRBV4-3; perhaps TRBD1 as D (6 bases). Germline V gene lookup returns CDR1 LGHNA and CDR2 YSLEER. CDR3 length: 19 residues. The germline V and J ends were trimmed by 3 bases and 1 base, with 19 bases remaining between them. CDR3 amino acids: CASSQSDRSQISGANVLTF. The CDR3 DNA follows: TGCGCCAGCAGCCAGTCTGACAGGTCTCAAATTTCTGGGGCCAACGTCCTGACTTTC.

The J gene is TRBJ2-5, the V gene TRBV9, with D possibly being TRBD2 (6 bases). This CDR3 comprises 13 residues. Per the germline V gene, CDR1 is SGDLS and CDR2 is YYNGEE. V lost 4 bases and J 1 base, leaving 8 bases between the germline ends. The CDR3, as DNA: TGTGCCAGCAGCCGGGACTCCCAAGAGACCCAGTACTTC. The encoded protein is CASSRDSQETQYF.

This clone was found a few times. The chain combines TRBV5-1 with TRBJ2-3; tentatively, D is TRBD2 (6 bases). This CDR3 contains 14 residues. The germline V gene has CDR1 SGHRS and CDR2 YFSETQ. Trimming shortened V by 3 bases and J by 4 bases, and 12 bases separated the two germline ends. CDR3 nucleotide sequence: TGCGCCAGCAGCTCCCCTCCGGGGGCAGATACGCAGTATTTT. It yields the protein CASSSPPGADTQYF. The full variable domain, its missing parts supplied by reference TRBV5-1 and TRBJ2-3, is KAGVTQTPRYLIKTRGQQVTLSCSPISGHRSVSWYQQTPGQGLQFLFEYFSETQRNKGNFPGRFSGRQFSNSRSEMNVSTLELGDSALYLCASSSPPGADTQYFGPGTRLTVL.

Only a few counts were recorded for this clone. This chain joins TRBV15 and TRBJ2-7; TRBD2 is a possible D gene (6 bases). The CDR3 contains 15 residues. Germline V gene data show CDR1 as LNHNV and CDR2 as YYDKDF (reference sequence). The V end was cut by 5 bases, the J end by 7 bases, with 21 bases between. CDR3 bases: TGTGCCACCAGCGGTGTTAAGGCCCGTCGGGAGGAGCAGTACTTC. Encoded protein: CATSGVKARREEQYF.

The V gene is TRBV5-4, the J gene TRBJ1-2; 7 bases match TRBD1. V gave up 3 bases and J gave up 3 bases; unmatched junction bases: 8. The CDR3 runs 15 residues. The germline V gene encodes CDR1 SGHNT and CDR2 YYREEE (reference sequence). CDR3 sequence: CASSWTTGTDYGYTF. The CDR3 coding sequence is TGTGCCAGCAGCTGGACCACCGGGACAGACTATGGCTACACCTTC. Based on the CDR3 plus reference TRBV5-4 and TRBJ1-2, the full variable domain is ETGVTQSPTHLIKTRGQQVTLRCSSQSGHNTVSWYQQALGQGPQFIFQYYREEENGRGNFPPRFSGLQFPNYSSELNVNALELDDSALYLCASSWTTGTDYGYTFGSGTRLTVV.

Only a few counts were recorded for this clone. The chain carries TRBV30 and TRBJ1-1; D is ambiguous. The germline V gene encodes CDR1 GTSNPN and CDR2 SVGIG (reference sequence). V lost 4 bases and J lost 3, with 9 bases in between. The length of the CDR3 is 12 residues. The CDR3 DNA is TGTGCCTGGATGCGGGCGTACACTGAAGCTTTCTTT. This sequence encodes CAWMRAYTEAFF.

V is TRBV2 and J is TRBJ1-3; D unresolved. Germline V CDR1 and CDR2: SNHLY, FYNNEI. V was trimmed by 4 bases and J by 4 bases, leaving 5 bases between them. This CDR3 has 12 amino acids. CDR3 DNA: TGTGCCAGCAGTGTCGAGGGAAACACCATATATTTT. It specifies CASSVEGNTIYF.

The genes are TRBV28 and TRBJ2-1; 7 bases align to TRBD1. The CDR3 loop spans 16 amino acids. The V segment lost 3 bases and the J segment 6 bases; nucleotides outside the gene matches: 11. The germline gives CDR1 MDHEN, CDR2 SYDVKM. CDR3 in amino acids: CASSFSRGGSSNEQFF. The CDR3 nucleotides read TGTGCCAGCAGTTTTAGCAGAGGGGGCTCGTCCAATGAGCAGTTCTTC. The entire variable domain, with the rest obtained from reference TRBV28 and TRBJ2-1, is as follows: DVKVTQSSRYLVKRTGEKVFLECVQDMDHENMFWYRQDPGLGLRLIYFSYDVKMKEKGDIPEGYSVSREKKERFSLILESASTNQTSMYLCASSFSRGGSSNEQFFGPGTRLTVL.

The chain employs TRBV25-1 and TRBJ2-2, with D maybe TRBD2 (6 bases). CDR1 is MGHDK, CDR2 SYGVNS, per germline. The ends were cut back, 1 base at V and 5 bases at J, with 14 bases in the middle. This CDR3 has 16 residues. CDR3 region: CASSELGEGGTGELFF. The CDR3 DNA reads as TGTGCCAGCAGTGAATTAGGCGAGGGAGGAACCGGGGAGCTGTTTTTT.

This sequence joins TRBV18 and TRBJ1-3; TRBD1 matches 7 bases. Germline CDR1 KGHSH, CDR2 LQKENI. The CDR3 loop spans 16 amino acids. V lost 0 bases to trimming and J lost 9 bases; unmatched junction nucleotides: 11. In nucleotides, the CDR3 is TGTGCCAGCTCACCACCATTAGGCACAGGGGCTGGCACCATATATTTT. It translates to CASSPPLGTGAGTIYF.

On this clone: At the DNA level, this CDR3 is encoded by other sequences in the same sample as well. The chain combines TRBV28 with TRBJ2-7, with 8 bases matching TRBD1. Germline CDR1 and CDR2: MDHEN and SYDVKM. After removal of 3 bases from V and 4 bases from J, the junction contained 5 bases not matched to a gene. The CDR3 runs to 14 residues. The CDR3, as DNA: TGTGCCAGCAGTTTCGGGACAGGACCTTACGAGCAGTACTTC. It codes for CASSFGTGPYEQYF.

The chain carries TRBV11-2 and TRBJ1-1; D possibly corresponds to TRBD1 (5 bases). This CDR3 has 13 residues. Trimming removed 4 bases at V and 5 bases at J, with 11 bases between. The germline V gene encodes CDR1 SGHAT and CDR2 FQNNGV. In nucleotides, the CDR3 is TGTGCCAGCAGCTCCGGGACTGAGACTGAAGCTTTCTTT. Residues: CASSSGTETEAFF.

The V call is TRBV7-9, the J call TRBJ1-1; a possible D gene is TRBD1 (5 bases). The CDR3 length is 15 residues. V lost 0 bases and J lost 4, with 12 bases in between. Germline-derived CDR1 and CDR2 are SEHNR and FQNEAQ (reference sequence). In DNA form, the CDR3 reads TGTGCCAGCAGCTTAGCCCGGGGGGTCGGCACTGAAGCTTTCTTT. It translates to CASSLARGVGTEAFF.

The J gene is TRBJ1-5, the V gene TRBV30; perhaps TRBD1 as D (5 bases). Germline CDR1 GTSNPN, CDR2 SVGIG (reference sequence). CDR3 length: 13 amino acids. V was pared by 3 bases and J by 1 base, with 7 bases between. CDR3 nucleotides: TGTGCCTGGAGCAAGGGGAGCAATCAGCCCCAGCATTTT. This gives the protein CAWSKGSNQPQHF.

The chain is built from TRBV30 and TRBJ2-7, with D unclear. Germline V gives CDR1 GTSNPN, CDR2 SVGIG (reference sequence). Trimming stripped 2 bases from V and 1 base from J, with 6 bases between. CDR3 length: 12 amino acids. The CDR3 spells CAWSQDSYEQYF. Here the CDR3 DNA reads TGTGCCTGGAGTCAGGATTCCTACGAGCAGTACTTC.

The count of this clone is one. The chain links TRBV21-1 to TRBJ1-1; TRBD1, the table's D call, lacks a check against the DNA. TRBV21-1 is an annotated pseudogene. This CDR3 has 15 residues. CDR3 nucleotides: TGTGCCAGCAGCACCATACCATCAGGGGGCTTTGAAGCTTTCTTT. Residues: CASSTIPSGGFEAFF.